Listed below are T cell receptor beta chains from one sample, sequenced in a study of cytomegalovirus exposure and HLA in healthy donors. Libraries were prepared by immunoSEQ multiplex PCR; TCRdb keeps only in-frame clonotypes and omits some of them. The table records 150,000 to 200,000 clones, over 80% of them present only once. The sample comprised PBMCs. These receptors came from a woman aged 18-30 years in good health and CMV-seronegative. The CDR3 runs from the conserved cysteine through the conserved F or W. Each record gives: V gene, clone size, J gene, D gene, CDR3 DNA, CDR3 protein. The D gene is left open where the match is weak. Size is stated for part of the rows, as once, few or many counts, or as a class when the clone is expanded.

>TRBV9|-|TRBJ1-2|TRBD1
TGTGCCAGCAGCGCCGGGACAGGGGGCTATGGCTACACCTTC
CASSAGTGGYGYTF
>TRBV10-2|once|TRBJ2-3|-
TGCGCCAGCAGTGGACGGACTGGCACAGATACGCAGTATTTT
CASSGRTGTDTQYF
>TRBV4-1|-|TRBJ1-2|-
TGCGCCAGCAGCCAACCCAGACAGACAGCTCGGGGCTACACCTTC
CASSQPRQTARGYTF
>TRBV19|-|TRBJ1-1|-
TGTGCCAGCGCCGACAGACTTGCGGTGAGACCTGAAGCTTTCTTT
CASADRLAVRPEAFF
>TRBV19|-|TRBJ1-2|-
TGTGCCAGTAGTATGCAGTCCTATGGCTACACCTTC
CASSMQSYGYTF
>TRBV30|-|TRBJ2-3|-
TGTGCCTGGACTCGTAGAGGGCGATGGGGCACAGATACGCAGTATTTT
CAWTRRGRWGTDTQYF
>TRBV4-2|-|TRBJ2-7|TRBD1
TGTGCCAGCAGCCGGGACAGGGTGAAAACATACGAGCAGTACTTC
CASSRDRVKTYEQYF
>TRBV19|-|TRBJ1-1|TRBD1
TGTGCCAGCAAACCGGACAGGGGGCGCGCTGAAGCTTTCTTT
CASKPDRGRAEAFF
>TRBV19|-|TRBJ1-5|TRBD1
TGTGCCAGTAGTACGACAGGGAATCAGCCCCAGCATTTT
CASSTTGNQPQHF
>TRBV4-1|-|TRBJ2-1|-
TGCGCCAGCAGCCAAGTTATGGGACGGAGGGACAATGAGCAGTTCTTC
CASSQVMGRRDNEQFF
>TRBV27|once|TRBJ2-7|TRBD1
TGTGCCAGCAGTTTAAAGGGGGCCTACTACGAGCAGTACTTC
CASSLKGAYYEQYF
>TRBV5-4|-|TRBJ2-7|TRBD1
TGTGCCAGCAGCTTGGGGGGACAGTCCTACGAGCAGTACTTC
CASSLGGQSYEQYF
>TRBV21-1|few|TRBJ1-5|-
TGTGCCAGCTTTTGGCACGTAGCAAATCAGCCCCAGCATTTT
CASFWHVANQPQHF
>TRBV21-1|-|TRBJ1-1|-
TGTGCCAGCCCCCCAGGTGAGCTGATGAACACTGAAGCTTTCTTT
CASPPGELMNTEAFF
>TRBV29-1|-|TRBJ2-6|-
TGCAGCGTTGAAAAGCTAGGCGGGGCCAACGTCCTGACTTTC
CSVEKLGGANVLTF
>TRBV5-1|-|TRBJ2-3|-
TGCGCCAGCAGCTTGGGAGGGTTCGGGGGAAGACTAGATACGCAGTATTTT
CASSLGGFGGRLDTQYF
>TRBV6-5|-|TRBJ2-7|-
TGTGCCAGCAGGCCGACAGGCCTCCTCTTCTACGAGCAGTACTTC
CASRPTGLLFYEQYF
>TRBV15|-|TRBJ1-5|TRBD1
TGTGCCACACGGAGAAAAGGGACAGGGGGATTTCAGCCCCAGCATTTT
CATRRKGTGGFQPQHF
>TRBV4-1|-|TRBJ2-5|-
TGCGCCAGCAGGCGCGCGGGCCTACAAGAGACCCAGTACTTC
CASRRAGLQETQYF
>TRBV7-9|-|TRBJ1-1|-
TGTTCCAGCAGCTTATCGTCCCGGTGGAACACTGAAGCTTTCTTT
CSSSLSSRWNTEAFF
>TRBV30|-|TRBJ2-1|TRBD2
TGTGCCTGGGGGGGACTAGCGGGGGCCAGCTCCTACAATGAGCAGTTCTTC
CAWGGLAGASSYNEQFF
>TRBV6-5|-|TRBJ2-7|-
TGTGCCAGCAGTAGGGACTCCCCCTACGAGCAGTACTTC
CASSRDSPYEQYF
>TRBV6-6|once|TRBJ2-7|TRBD1
TGTGCCAGCAGCCTGGACAGGGCATCCGAGCAGTACTTC
CASSLDRASEQYF
>TRBV30|-|TRBJ1-1|-
TGTGCCTGGACGGGGGAAAAGAGCACTGAAGCTTTCTTT
CAWTGEKSTEAFF
>TRBV11-2|-|TRBJ2-7|-
TGTGCCAGCAGATCACTCAGAAATGCACAGCTTACCTACGAGCAGTACTTC
CASRSLRNAQLTYEQYF
>TRBV11-3|-|TRBJ2-5|-
TGTGCCAGCAGCTTAGGACTAATGGAGACCCAGTACTTC
CASSLGLMETQYF
>TRBV30|-|TRBJ1-5|-
TGTGCCTGGAGCCAAGGAACGGGTCAGCCCCAGCATTTT
CAWSQGTGQPQHF
>TRBV7-2|-|TRBJ2-1|TRBD2
TGTGCCAGCAGGCCGACTAGCGAAAAGGGGGGCACTTTAAATGAGCAGTTCTTC
CASRPTSEKGGTLNEQFF
>TRBV2|-|TRBJ2-7|-
TGTGCCAGCAGGGGGGAGACAGGCCTAAGCTCCTACGAGCAGTACTTC
CASRGETGLSSYEQYF
>TRBV7-8|-|TRBJ1-1|TRBD1
TGTGCCAGCACCTCAACAGGACAGGGGGGTACTGAAGCTTTCTTT
CASTSTGQGGTEAFF
>TRBV5-6|-|TRBJ2-3|-
TGTGCCAGCAGCACCGGACACTACACAGATACGCAGTATTTT
CASSTGHYTDTQYF
>TRBV6-5|-|TRBJ1-2|-
TGTGCCAGCAGTCGACAGAACTATGGCTACACCTTC
CASSRQNYGYTF
>TRBV6-5|-|TRBJ1-2|TRBD1
TGTGCCAGCAGTTACCTCACAGGGGGGAATGGCTACACCTTC
CASSYLTGGNGYTF
>TRBV2|-|TRBJ1-1|-
TGTGCCAAGAACAGGGTCGGCGCTGAAGCTTTCTTT
CAKNRVGAEAFF
>TRBV5-1|-|TRBJ1-5|TRBD1
TGCGCCAGCAGCTTGGGACAGGGGGCAAATCAGCCCCAGCATTTT
CASSLGQGANQPQHF
>TRBV6-1|-|TRBJ1-5|-
TGTGCCAGCAGTGTTACAGAGAACCAGCCCCAGCATTTT
CASSVTENQPQHF
>TRBV27|-|TRBJ2-7|TRBD1
TGTGCCAGCAGTTCGACAGGGCTCTCCTACGAGCAGTACTTC
CASSSTGLSYEQYF
>TRBV4-1|-|TRBJ1-2|-
TGCGCCAGCAGCCACCTCCCAACAGGGATGCGGGGCTACACCTTC
CASSHLPTGMRGYTF
>TRBV11-2|few|TRBJ1-2|TRBD1
TGTGCCAGCGGGATCACAGGGGGCAACTATGGCTACACCTTC
CASGITGGNYGYTF
>TRBV14|-|TRBJ1-3|-
TGTGCCAGCAGCCGCCACCTGGGGCCGAGTGGAAACACCATATATTTT
CASSRHLGPSGNTIYF
>TRBV7-8|-|TRBJ2-5|TRBD1
TGTGCCAGCAGCCCCAGGGGGTTGGGGGAGACCCAGTACTTC
CASSPRGLGETQYF
>TRBV7-9|-|TRBJ1-6|TRBD1
TGTGCCAGCAGCTCGTTGGGACAGGGGGTTAATTCACCCCTCCACTTT
CASSSLGQGVNSPLHF
>TRBV14|-|TRBJ1-1|TRBD1
TGTGCCAGCAGCCAATTGGACAGGGATTTTGCTGAAGCTTTCTTT
CASSQLDRDFAEAFF
>TRBV5-4|few|TRBJ1-4|TRBD1
TGTGCCAGCAGCGGGCCGGACAGGAATGAAAAACTGTTTTTT
CASSGPDRNEKLFF
>TRBV6-1|-|TRBJ1-2|-
TGTGCCAGCAGTGACGAGGCCTATGGCTACACCTTC
CASSDEAYGYTF
>TRBV28|-|TRBJ1-1|-
TGTGCCAGCAGTTTCAAGACAGAAGCTTTCTTT
CASSFKTEAFF
>TRBV7-2|once|TRBJ1-1|-
TGTGCCAGCAGCTTAGGGTTAGGGCGGGCTGAAGCTTTCTTT
CASSLGLGRAEAFF
>TRBV19|-|TRBJ1-4|-
TGTGCCAGTAGAGACATAGTCCGGGGGGAAAAACTGTTTTTT
CASRDIVRGEKLFF
>TRBV7-9|-|TRBJ1-3|TRBD1
TGTGCCAGCAGCCGGGACAGGTCTGGAAACACCATATATTTT
CASSRDRSGNTIYF
>TRBV7-9|-|TRBJ1-2|-
TGTGCCAGCAGCCCCCCGACAGGTTACTATGGCTACACCTTC
CASSPPTGYYGYTF
>TRBV6-6|-|TRBJ1-1|-
TGTGCCAGCAGTTACAGGGGTCATAATGAAGCTTTCTTT
CASSYRGHNEAFF
>TRBV20-1|-|TRBJ2-7|-
TGCAGTGCTAGACACTCCTACGAGCAGTACTTC
CSARHSYEQYF
>TRBV2|-|TRBJ2-7|TRBD2
TGTGCCAGCCAGACGTCGGCTAGCGGGGGGATGCCACACGAGCAGTACTTC
CASQTSASGGMPHEQYF